This TCR beta chain was identified during a study of blood T cell repertoires in COVID-19 (dated by TCRdb to about 2020). For the wider study: Samples covering the acute and convalescent phases of COVID-19 were provided by collaborators in the United States, Italy and Spain. Nearly every sample came with metadata listing a de-identified subject ID, COVID-19 status, age in years and sex. A freely available public database, intended as a resource for researchers studying the immune response to SARS-CoV-2, is where the repertoires were released. Subjects who had been exposed to COVID-19, were actively infected with it, or had recovered from it provided the deeply sampled blood TCRbeta repertoires that made up the dataset. Samples came from the ongoing ImmuneRACE study (first 160 participants) plus 1,254 subjects from 6 global collaborators. Where available, HLA class I and class II types were taken from metadata supplied by the sample provider and were not determined by assay-based typing. The prospective study material was composed of cDNA or gDNA derived from T cells, B-cell-depleted T cells, or PBMCs. General findings and caveats noted by the study authors: Clinical and demographic metadata were provided uncurated, with the amount varying by source and participant.

Note on this clone: The target of this receptor is not known. No much larger clone exists at a distance of one base, and base qualities are not known.

At one collaborating source in Seattle, patients were enrolled during active infection and were followed longitudinally through the course of disease. Each collaborating institution followed its own protocols to collect whole blood in K2EDTA tubes. Collaborator samples were shipped for TCRbeta analysis as frozen whole blood, isolated PBMCs, or DNA extracted from either sample type. The immunoSEQ Assay, a bias-controlled multiplex PCR, was used to amplify TCRbeta CDR3 regions from genomic DNA. Processing in the source paper ran as follows. Within the assay, amplification of reference gene primers was used to estimate how many nucleated cells each sample contained. To quantify the absolute abundance of each unique TCRbeta CDR3 rearrangement, sequence reads were collapsed and filtered. For each sample, productive Simpson clonality was calculated as the square root of Simpson's diversity index over productive rearrangements. Sourced from immuneACCESS, this table was stored by TCRdb with only in-frame sequences that have V and J called. A share of the clones is absent; for the studies checked, an unresolved V gene accounts for under half, and the remainder has no known explanation. The V and J calls and clone size were taken over from that table, and D and trimming were inferred from the DNA. Counted in this sample were about 250,000 clones; roughly 88% of them appeared once. The ten most abundant clones make up approximately 6% of the sample.

V lost 4 bases and J lost 6 bases, and the count of bases not matched to a germline gene is 8. Taken from the germline V gene, the CDR1 and CDR2 loops are MDHEN and SYDVKM. Taken from cysteine to phenylalanine, the CDR3 has 14 residues. The read is trimmed to its CDR3 DNA, 42 bases read in frame from base 1. The receptor was derived from a woman of 80 years or more with COVID-19, enrolled during active disease. This chain joins TRBV28 to TRBJ1-2; a stretch of 7 junction bases matches TRBD1. The sequenced sample consisted of peripheral blood. CDR3 region: CASSSGQALDGYTF. The nucleotide sequence reads TGTGCCAGCAGTTCCGGACAGGCTCTGGATGGCTACACCTTC.